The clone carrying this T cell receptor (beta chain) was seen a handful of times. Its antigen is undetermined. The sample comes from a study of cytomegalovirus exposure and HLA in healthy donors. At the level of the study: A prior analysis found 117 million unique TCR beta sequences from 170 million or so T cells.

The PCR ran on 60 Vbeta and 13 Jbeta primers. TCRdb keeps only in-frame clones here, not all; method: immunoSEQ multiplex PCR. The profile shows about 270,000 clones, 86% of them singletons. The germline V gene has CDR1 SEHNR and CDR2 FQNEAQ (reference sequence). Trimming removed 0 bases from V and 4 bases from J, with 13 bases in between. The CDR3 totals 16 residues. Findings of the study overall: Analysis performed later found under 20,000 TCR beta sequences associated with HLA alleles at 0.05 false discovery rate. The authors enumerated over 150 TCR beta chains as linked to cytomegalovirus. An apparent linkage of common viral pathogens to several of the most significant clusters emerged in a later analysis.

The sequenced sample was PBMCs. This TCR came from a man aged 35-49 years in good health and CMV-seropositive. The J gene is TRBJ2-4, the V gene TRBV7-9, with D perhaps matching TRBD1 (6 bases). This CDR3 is CASSLAEAGDKNIQYF. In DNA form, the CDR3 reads TGTGCCAGCAGCTTAGCAGAGGCAGGGGATAAAAACATTCAGTACTTC.